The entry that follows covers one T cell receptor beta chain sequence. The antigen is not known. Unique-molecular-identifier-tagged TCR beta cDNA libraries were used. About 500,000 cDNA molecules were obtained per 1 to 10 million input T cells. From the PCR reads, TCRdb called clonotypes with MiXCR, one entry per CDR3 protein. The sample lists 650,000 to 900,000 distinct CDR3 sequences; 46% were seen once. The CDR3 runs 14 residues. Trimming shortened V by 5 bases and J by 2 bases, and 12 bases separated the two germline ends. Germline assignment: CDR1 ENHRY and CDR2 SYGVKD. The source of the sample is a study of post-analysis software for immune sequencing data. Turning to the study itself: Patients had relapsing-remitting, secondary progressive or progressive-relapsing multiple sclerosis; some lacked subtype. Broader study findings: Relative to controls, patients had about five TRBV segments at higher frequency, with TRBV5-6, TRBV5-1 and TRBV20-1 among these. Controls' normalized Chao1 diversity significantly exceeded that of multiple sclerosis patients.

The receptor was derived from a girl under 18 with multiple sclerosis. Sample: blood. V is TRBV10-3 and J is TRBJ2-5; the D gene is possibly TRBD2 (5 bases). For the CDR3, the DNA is TGTGCCATCAGTCCACCGGACTTACAAGAGACCCAGTACTTC. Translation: CAISPPDLQETQYF.